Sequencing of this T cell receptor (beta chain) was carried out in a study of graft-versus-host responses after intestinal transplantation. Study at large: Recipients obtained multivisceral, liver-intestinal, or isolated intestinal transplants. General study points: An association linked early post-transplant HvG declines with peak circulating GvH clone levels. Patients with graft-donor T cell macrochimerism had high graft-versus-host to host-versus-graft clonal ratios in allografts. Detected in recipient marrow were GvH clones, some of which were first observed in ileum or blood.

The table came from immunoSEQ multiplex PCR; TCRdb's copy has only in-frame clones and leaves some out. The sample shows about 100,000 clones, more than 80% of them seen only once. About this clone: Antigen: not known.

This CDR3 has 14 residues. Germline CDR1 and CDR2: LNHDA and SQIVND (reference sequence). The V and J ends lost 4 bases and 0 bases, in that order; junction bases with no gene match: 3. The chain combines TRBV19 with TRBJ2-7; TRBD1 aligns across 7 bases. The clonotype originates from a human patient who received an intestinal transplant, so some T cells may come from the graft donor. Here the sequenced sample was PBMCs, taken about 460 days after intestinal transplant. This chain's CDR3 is CASSTTGSSYEQYF. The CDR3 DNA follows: TGTGCCAGTAGTACGACAGGGAGCTCCTACGAGCAGTACTTC.